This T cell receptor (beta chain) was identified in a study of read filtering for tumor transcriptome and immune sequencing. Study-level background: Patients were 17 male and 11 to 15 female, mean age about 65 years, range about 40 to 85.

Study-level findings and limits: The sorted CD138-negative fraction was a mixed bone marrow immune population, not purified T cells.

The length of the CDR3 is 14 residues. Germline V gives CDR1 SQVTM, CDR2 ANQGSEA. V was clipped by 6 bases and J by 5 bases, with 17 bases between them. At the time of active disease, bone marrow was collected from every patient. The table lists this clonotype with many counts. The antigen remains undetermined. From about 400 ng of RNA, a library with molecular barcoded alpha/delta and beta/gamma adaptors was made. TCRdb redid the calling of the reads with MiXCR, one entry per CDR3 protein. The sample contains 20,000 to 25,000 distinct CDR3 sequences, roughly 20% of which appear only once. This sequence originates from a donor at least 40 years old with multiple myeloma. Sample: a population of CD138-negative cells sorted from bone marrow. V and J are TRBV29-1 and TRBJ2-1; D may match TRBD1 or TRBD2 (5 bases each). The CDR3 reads CSVGVRSRNNEQFF. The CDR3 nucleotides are TGCAGCGTGGGGGTCCGGAGTCGAAACAATGAGCAGTTCTTC.